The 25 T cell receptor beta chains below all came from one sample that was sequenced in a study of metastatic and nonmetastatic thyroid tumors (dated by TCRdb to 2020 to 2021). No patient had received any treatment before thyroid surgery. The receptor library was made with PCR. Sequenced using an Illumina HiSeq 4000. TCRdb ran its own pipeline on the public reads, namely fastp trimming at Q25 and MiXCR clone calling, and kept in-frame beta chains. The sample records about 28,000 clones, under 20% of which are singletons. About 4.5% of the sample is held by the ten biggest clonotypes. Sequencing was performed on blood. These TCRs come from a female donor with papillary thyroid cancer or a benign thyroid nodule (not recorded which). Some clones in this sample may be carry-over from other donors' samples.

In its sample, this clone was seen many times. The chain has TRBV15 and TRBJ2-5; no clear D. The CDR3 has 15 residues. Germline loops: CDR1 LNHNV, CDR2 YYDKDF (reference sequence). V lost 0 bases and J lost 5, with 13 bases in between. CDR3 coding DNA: TGTGCCACCAGCAGAGATTATGAGGTAGTGGAGACCCAGTACTTC. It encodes CATSRDYEVVETQYF.

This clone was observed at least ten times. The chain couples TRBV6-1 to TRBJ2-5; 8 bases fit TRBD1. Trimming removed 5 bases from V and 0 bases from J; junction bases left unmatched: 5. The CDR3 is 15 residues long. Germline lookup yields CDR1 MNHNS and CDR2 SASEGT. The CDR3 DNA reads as TGTGCCAGCAGTTCTTACAGGGGGTACCAAGAGACCCAGTACTTC. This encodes CASSSYRGYQETQYF.

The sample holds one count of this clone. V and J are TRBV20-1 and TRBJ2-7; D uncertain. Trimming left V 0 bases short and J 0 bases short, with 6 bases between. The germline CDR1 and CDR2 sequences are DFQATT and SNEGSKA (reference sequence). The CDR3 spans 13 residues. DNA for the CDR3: TGCAGTGCTAGAGATGTAGGCTCCTACGAGCAGTACTTC. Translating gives CSARDVGSYEQYF.

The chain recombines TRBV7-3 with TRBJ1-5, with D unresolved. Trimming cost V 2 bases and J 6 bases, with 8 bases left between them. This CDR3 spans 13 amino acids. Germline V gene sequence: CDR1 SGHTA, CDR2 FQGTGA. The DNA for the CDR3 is TGTGCCAGCAGCTTAGACGGTTCTCAGCCCCAGCATTTT. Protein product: CASSLDGSQPQHF. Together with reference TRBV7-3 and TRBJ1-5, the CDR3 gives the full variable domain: GAGVSQTPSNKVTEKGKYVELRCDPISGHTALYWYRQSLGQGPEFLIYFQGTGAADDSGLPNDRFFAVRPEGSVSTLKIQRTERGDSAVYLCASSLDGSQPQHFGDGTRLSIL.

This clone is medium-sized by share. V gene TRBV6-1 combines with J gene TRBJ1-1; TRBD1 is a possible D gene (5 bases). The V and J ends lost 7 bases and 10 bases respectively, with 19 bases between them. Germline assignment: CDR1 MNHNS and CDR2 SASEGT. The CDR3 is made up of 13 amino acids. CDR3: CASTPWQGGVAFF. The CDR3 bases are TGTGCCAGCACCCCCTGGCAGGGAGGGGTAGCTTTCTTT.

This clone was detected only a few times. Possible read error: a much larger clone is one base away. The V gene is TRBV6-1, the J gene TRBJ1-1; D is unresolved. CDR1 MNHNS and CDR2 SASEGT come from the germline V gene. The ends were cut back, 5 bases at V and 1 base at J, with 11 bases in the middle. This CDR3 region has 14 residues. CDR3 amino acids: CASSHGGTNTEAFF. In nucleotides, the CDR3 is TGTGCCAGCAGTCACGGCGGAACGAACACTGAAGCTTTCTTT.

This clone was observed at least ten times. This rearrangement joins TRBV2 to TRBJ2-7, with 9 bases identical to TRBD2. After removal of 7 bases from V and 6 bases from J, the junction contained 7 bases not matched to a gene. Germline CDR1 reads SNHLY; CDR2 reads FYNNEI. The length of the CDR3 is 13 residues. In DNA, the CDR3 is TGTGCCAGCAACGGAGCGGGAGGTTTCGAGCAGTACTTC. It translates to CASNGAGGFEQYF.

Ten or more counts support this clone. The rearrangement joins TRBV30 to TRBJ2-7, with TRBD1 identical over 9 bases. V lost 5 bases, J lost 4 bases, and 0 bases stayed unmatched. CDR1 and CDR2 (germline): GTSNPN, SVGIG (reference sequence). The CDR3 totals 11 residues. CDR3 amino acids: CAWDRGYEQYF. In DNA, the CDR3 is TGTGCCTGGGACAGGGGGTACGAGCAGTACTTC.

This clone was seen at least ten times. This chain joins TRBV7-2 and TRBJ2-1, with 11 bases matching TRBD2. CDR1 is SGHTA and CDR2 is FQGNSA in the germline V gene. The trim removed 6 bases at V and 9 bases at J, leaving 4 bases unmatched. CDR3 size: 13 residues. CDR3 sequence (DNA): TGTGCCAGCAGACCTAGCGGGAGGAGTGAGCAGTTCTTC. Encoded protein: CASRPSGRSEQFF. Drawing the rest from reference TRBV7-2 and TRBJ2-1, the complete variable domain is GAGVSQSPSNKVTEKGKDVELRCDPISGHTALYWYRQSLGQGLEFLIYFQGNSAPDKSGLPSDRFSAERTGGSVSTLTIQRTQQEDSAVYLCASRPSGRSEQFFGPGTRLTVL.

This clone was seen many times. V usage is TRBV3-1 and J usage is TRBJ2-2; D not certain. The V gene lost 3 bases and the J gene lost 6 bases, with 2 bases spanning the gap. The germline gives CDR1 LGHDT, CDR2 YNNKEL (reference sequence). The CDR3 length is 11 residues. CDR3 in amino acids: CASSHAGELFF. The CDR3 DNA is TGTGCCAGCAGCCACGCCGGGGAGCTGTTTTTT.

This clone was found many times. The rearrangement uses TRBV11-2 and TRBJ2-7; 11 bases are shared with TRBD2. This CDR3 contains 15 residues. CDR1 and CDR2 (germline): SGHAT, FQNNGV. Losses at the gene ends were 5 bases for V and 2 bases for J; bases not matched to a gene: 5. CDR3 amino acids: CASSQGLAGPYEQYF. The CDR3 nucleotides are TGTGCCAGCAGCCAAGGACTAGCGGGCCCCTACGAGCAGTACTTC.

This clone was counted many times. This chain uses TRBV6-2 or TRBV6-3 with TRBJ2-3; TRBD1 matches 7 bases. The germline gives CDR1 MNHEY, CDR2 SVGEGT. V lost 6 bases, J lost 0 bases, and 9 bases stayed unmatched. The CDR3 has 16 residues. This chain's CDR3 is CASRRGLQGSTDTQYF. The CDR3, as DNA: TGTGCCAGCAGGAGGGGGCTACAGGGTAGCACAGATACGCAGTATTTT.

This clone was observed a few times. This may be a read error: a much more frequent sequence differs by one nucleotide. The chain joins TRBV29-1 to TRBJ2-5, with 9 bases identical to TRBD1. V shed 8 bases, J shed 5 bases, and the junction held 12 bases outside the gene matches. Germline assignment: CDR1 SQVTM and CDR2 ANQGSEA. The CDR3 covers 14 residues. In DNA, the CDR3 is TGCAGCTACTTGGGGGGACAGGGTACGGAGACCCAGTACTTC. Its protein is CSYLGGQGTETQYF.

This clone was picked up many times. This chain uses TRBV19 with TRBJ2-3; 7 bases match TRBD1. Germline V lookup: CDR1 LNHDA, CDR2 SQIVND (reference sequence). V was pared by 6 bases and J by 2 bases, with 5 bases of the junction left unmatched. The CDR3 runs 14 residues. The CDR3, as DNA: TGTGCCAGTAGATTAGACAGGGCCACAGATACGCAGTATTTT. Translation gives CASRLDRATDTQYF.

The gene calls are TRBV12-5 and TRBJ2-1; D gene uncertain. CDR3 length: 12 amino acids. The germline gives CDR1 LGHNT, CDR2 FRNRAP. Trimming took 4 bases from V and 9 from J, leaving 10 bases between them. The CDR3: CASGSIWREQFF. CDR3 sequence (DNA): TGTGCTAGTGGTTCAATATGGCGTGAGCAGTTCTTC.

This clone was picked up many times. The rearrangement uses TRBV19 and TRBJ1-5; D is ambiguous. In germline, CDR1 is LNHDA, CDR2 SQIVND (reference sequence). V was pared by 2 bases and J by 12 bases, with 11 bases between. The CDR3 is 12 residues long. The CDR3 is CASSIMAADQHF. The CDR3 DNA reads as TGTGCCAGTAGTATAATGGCCGCAGACCAGCATTTT.

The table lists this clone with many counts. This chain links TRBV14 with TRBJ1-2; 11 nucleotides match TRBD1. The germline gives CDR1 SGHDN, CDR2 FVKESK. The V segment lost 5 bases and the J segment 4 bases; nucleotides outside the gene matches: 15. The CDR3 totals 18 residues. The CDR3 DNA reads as TGTGCCAGCAGCTATACTAATACGGACAGGGGGCTCGGCTATGGCTACACCTTC. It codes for CASSYTNTDRGLGYGYTF.

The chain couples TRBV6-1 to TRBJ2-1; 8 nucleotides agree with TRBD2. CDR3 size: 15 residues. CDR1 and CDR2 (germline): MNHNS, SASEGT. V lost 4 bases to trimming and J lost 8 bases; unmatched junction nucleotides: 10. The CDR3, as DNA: TGTGCCAGCAGTGTGGAGAGCGGGAGTGGGGATGAGCAGTTCTTC. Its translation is CASSVESGSGDEQFF.

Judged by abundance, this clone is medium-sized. The CDR3 region is CASSLEDPSGANVLTF. The DNA of the CDR3 is TGTGCCAGCAGTTTAGAGGACCCTTCTGGGGCCAACGTCCTGACTTTC. The chain employs TRBV27 and TRBJ2-6; no reliable D call. The CDR3 is made up of 16 amino acids. V was clipped by 2 bases and J by 1 base, with 9 bases between them. Looked up from germline, CDR1 is MNHEY and CDR2 is SMNVEV (reference sequence).

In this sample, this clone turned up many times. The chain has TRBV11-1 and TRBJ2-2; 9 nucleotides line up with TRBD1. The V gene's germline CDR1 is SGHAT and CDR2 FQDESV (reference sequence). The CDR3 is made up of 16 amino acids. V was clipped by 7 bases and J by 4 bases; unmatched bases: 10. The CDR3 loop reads CASNTGGRSVTGELFF. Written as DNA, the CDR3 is TGTGCCAGCAACACAGGGGGCAGGTCGGTCACCGGGGAGCTGTTTTTT.

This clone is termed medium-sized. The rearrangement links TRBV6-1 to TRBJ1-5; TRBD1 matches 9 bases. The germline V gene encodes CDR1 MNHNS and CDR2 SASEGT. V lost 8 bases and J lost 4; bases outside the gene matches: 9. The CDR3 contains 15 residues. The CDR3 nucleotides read TGTGCCAGCCGACCCGGGACAGGGTTTAATCAGCCCCAGCATTTT. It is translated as CASRPGTGFNQPQHF.

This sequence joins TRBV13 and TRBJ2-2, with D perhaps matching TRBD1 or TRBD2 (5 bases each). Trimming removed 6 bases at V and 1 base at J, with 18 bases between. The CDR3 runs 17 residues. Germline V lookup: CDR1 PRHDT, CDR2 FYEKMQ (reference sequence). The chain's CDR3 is CASSHTTGTENTGELFF. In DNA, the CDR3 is TGTGCCAGCAGTCATACGACCGGGACGGAGAACACCGGGGAGCTGTTTTTT.

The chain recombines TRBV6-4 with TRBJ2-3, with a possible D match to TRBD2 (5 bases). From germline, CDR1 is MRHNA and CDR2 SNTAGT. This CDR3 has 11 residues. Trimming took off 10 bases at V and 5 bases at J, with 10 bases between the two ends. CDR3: CATSEGDTQYF. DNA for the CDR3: TGTGCCACCTCAGAGGGAGATACGCAGTATTTT.

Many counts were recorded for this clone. CDR3 residues: CSAWTSGGKGDTQYF. The CDR3 DNA follows: TGCAGTGCTTGGACTAGCGGGGGCAAGGGAGATACGCAGTATTTT. The chain has TRBV20-1 and TRBJ2-3; 13 bases match TRBD2. Trimming took 5 bases from V and 5 from J; bases not matched to a gene: 7. CDR3 length: 15 residues. Germline-derived CDR1 and CDR2 are DFQATT and SNEGSKA (reference sequence).

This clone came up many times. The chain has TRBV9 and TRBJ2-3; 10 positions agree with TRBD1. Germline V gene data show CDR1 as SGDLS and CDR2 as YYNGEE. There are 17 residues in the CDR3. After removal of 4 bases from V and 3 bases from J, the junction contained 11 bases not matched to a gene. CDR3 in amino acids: CASSPRTRQGATDTQYF. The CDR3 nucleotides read TGTGCCAGCAGCCCAAGAACCAGACAGGGGGCAACAGATACGCAGTATTTT.